What follows are 17 T cell receptor beta chains derived from one specimen sequenced in a study of blood T cell repertoires in COVID-19 (dated by TCRdb to 2019 to 2021). Library preparation employed the immunoSEQ multiplex PCR assay. TCRdb stores this immuneACCESS table with in-frame sequences only. Part of the clones is absent; in the studies checked, under half of the shortfall reflects unresolved V genes, and no reason is known for the rest. This sample has around 280,000 clones in its table, and about 90% of those were observed once. About 1.7% of the sample is held by the ten biggest clonotypes. Sample: PBMCs or T cells enriched from blood (not recorded which). These receptors all come from a woman under 30 with acute COVID-19.

The CDR3 DNA reads as TGCAGCGTTGCTCTAGCTGCTAGCACAGATACGCAGTATTTT. Translating gives CSVALAASTDTQYF. The chain recombines TRBV29-1 with TRBJ2-3, with D perhaps matching TRBD2 (5 bases). The CDR3 is 14 amino acids. CDR1 and CDR2 from the germline V gene are SQVTM and ANQGSEA. V lost 4 bases to trimming and J lost 0 bases, with 11 bases between them.

Points on this clone: Other DNA sequences within the sample encode an identical CDR3. This sequence joins TRBV28 and TRBJ2-1, with 12 bases aligning to TRBD2. The length of the CDR3 is 14 residues. Trimming at V came to 6 bases and at J to 5 bases, leaving 2 bases not matched to a gene. Looked up from germline, CDR1 is MDHEN and CDR2 is SYDVKM. In DNA, the CDR3 is TGTGCCAGCAGCCTAGCGGGAGGGAACAATGAGCAGTTCTTC. Translating it yields CASSLAGGNNEQFF.

The chain uses TRBV6-5 and TRBJ1-5; D might be TRBD1 (5 bases). V lost 4 bases to trimming and J lost 2 bases, with 12 bases between them. CDR1 is MNHEY and CDR2 is SVGAGI in the germline V gene. CDR3 size: 15 residues. The CDR3 bases are TGTGCCAGCAGTTTCGACAGCTTCGGCAATCAGCCCCAGCATTTT. It yields the protein CASSFDSFGNQPQHF.

J is TRBJ2-1 and V is TRBV5-4; 11 bases align to TRBD2. Germline CDR1 is SGHNT and CDR2 is YYREEE (reference sequence). The V segment lost 4 bases and the J segment 4 bases; nucleotides outside the gene matches: 10. CDR3 length equals 17 residues. CDR3 amino acids: CASSADSGRGSYNEQFF. DNA for the CDR3: TGTGCCAGCAGCGCTGATAGCGGGAGGGGCAGTTACAATGAGCAGTTCTTC.

This clone was seen a single time. The chain recombines TRBV5-1 with TRBJ1-2; D gene unclear. The CDR3 has 16 amino acids. Germline CDR1 SGHRS, CDR2 YFSETQ. V lost 5 bases and J 2 bases, leaving 19 bases between the germline ends. This CDR3 reads CASRYRIQNFNYGYTF. The CDR3 nucleotides are TGCGCCAGCAGGTATAGGATACAGAACTTCAACTATGGCTACACCTTC. Drawing the rest from reference TRBV5-1 and TRBJ1-2, the complete variable domain is KAGVTQTPRYLIKTRGQQVTLSCSPISGHRSVSWYQQTPGQGLQFLFEYFSETQRNKGNFPGRFSGRQFSNSRSEMNVSTLELGDSALYLCASRYRIQNFNYGYTFGSGTRLTVV.

CDR3 bases: TGTGCCTGGAGTGCAGGGTTTTTGGCTGGAAACACCATATATTTT. Residues: CAWSAGFLAGNTIYF. This chain connects TRBV30 to TRBJ1-3, with a weak D call TRBD1 (5 bases). The V and J ends lost 1 base and 2 bases respectively, with 12 bases between them. Germline CDR1 and CDR2: GTSNPN and SVGIG (reference sequence). The CDR3 covers 15 residues. Supplemented by reference TRBV30 and TRBJ1-3, the full variable domain reads SQTIHQWPATLVQPVGSPLSLECTVEGTSNPNLYWYRQAAGRGLQLLFYSVGIGQISSEVPQNLSASRPQDRQFILSSKKLLLSDSGFYLCAWSAGFLAGNTIYFGEGSWLTVV.

Worth noting for this clone: Additional DNA sequences in this sample encode the identical CDR3. This chain uses TRBV24-1 with TRBJ2-1, with TRBD2 matching over 8 bases. Germline V lookup: CDR1 KGHDR, CDR2 SFDVKD. Trimming removed 4 bases from V and 5 bases from J; junction bases left unmatched: 3. This CDR3 has 14 amino acids. In nucleotides, the CDR3 is TGTGCCACCAGTGAGAGCGGGGGTGACAATGAGCAGTTCTTC. Translation: CATSESGGDNEQFF.

The rearrangement joins TRBV11-2 to TRBJ2-3; TRBD2 matches 8 bases. Germline-derived CDR1 and CDR2 are SGHAT and FQNNGV. The CDR3 is 14 amino acids. Losses at the gene ends were 2 bases for V and 3 bases for J; bases not matched to a gene: 1. The CDR3 nucleotides read TGTGCCAGCAGCTTACGGGGGGGGACAGATACGCAGTATTTT. Translating gives CASSLRGGTDTQYF.

This sequence joins TRBV20-1 and TRBJ1-5; possibly TRBD1 for D (5 bases). V was cut by 3 bases and J by 3 bases, with 12 bases left in between. The CDR3 extends over 14 amino acids. The germline V gene has CDR1 DFQATT and CDR2 SNEGSKA (reference sequence). CDR3 in amino acids: CSASNGGSNQPQHF. DNA of the CDR3: TGCAGTGCTAGTAACGGGGGTTCCAATCAGCCCCAGCATTTT.

The chain recombines TRBV5-8 with TRBJ1-5; TRBD1 might be the D (5 bases). CDR3 size: 14 residues. Trimming shortened V by 2 bases and J by 9 bases, and 15 bases separated the two germline ends. Per the germline V gene, CDR1 is SGHTS and CDR2 is YDEGEE. The chain's CDR3 is CASSFGGSWGPQHF. The CDR3, as DNA: TGTGCCAGCAGCTTCGGGGGGTCGTGGGGGCCCCAGCATTTT.

The CDR3 loop reads CASGGGYKTNTEAFF. Here the CDR3 DNA reads TGTGCCAGCGGGGGGGGATACAAAACGAACACTGAAGCTTTCTTT. The chain carries TRBV27 and TRBJ1-1, with D possibly TRBD1 on 5 matching bases. The length of the CDR3 is 15 residues. Germline V gene data show CDR1 as MNHEY and CDR2 as SMNVEV (reference sequence). V was pared by 8 bases and J by 1 base, with 17 bases between.

This sequence joins TRBV4-3 and TRBJ2-3; the match to TRBD2 covers 8 bases. CDR1 LGHNA and CDR2 YSLEER come from the germline V gene. Trimming removed 0 bases from V and 10 bases from J; junction bases left unmatched: 12. This CDR3 has 16 amino acids. The DNA for the CDR3 is TGCGCCAGCAGCCAAGACACAGCGGGAGTGGGAGAACCGCAGTATTTT. Encoded protein: CASSQDTAGVGEPQYF.

The chain joins TRBV6-5 to TRBJ1-5; D is possibly TRBD1 (5 bases). CDR1 is MNHEY, CDR2 SVGAGI, per germline. The CDR3 consists of 16 residues. The V end was cut by 2 bases, the J end by 6 bases, with 17 bases between. The chain's CDR3 is CASSYPRGGEGQPQHF. In DNA, the CDR3 is TGTGCCAGCAGTTACCCCCGGGGGGGGGAGGGTCAGCCCCAGCATTTT.

The V call is TRBV5-1, the J call TRBJ2-1, with 10 bases aligning to TRBD1. The CDR3 totals 15 residues. Germline CDR1 reads SGHRS; CDR2 reads YFSETQ. V lost 4 bases, J lost 8 bases, and 9 bases stayed unmatched. The CDR3 sequence is CASSKGQGVFDEQFF. CDR3 DNA sequence: TGCGCCAGCAGCAAAGGACAGGGGGTATTCGATGAGCAGTTCTTC.

The rearrangement links TRBV6-5 to TRBJ2-3, with TRBD2 matching over 9 bases. Germline CDR1 reads MNHEY; CDR2 reads SVGAGI. The CDR3 is 15 residues long. With 6 bases clipped from V and 2 bases from J, the junction kept 6 bases outside the gene matches. The CDR3: CASRAGGTTTDTQYF. Written as DNA, the CDR3 is TGTGCCAGCAGAGCGGGAGGAACTACCACAGATACGCAGTATTTT.

The chain couples TRBV4-1 to TRBJ1-5; D is possibly TRBD1 (6 bases). This CDR3 spans 16 amino acids. Germline V lookup: CDR1 MGHRA, CDR2 YSYEKL. Trimming stripped 1 base from V and 4 bases from J, with 14 bases between. CDR3 in DNA: TGCGCCAGCAGCCAAGCCGGGACACCCATTAATCAGCCCCAGCATTTT. It translates to CASSQAGTPINQPQHF.

The chain combines TRBV28 with TRBJ1-5; TRBD1 matches at 7 bases. The germline gives CDR1 MDHEN, CDR2 SYDVKM. With V trimmed by 1 base and J by 0 bases, 6 bases remained unmatched. The CDR3 spans 17 residues. CDR3 nucleotide sequence: TGTGCCAGCAGTTTATTATCAGGGGGGAATAGCAATCAGCCCCAGCATTTT. It encodes CASSLLSGGNSNQPQHF.